This TCR beta chain was captured in a study of cytomegalovirus exposure and HLA in healthy donors. V lost 2 bases and J 2 bases, leaving 5 bases between the germline ends. Germline values: CDR1 SGHNT, CDR2 YYREEE (reference sequence). The CDR3 loop spans 13 amino acids. On this clone itself: The identical CDR3 is also encoded by other nucleotide sequences in the sample.

It was with 60 Vbeta and 13 Jbeta primers that the PCR ran. The method was immunoSEQ multiplex PCR; TCRdb's version includes in-frame clones alone and lacks a portion of them. The sample holds around 140,000 clones; roughly three quarters are singletons and the top ten take 1.3% to 1.5%. Sequenced: PBMCs. The chain carries TRBV5-4 and TRBJ1-5; tentative D call: TRBD1 (5 bases). This clonotype was sampled from a woman aged 35 to 49 in good health and CMV-seronegative. The CDR3 is CASSLQGNQPQHF. The CDR3 DNA follows: TGTGCCAGCAGCTTACAGGGCAATCAGCCCCAGCATTTT.